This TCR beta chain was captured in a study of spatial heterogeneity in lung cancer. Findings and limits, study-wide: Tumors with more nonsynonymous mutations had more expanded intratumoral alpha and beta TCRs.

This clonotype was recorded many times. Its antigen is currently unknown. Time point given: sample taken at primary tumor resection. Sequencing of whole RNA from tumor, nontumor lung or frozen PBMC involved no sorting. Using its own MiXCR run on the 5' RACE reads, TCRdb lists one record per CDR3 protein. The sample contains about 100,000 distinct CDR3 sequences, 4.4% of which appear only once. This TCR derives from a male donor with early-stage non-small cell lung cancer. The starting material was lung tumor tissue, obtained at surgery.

In nucleotides, the CDR3 is TGTGCCATCAGTGCGGACGAGACAGATACGCAGTATTTT. It encodes CAISADETDTQYF. The chain combines TRBV10-3 with TRBJ2-3; D uncertain. The ends were cut back, 4 bases at V and 3 bases at J, with 8 bases in the middle. The CDR3 has 13 residues. Germline CDR1 and CDR2: ENHRY and SYGVKD.